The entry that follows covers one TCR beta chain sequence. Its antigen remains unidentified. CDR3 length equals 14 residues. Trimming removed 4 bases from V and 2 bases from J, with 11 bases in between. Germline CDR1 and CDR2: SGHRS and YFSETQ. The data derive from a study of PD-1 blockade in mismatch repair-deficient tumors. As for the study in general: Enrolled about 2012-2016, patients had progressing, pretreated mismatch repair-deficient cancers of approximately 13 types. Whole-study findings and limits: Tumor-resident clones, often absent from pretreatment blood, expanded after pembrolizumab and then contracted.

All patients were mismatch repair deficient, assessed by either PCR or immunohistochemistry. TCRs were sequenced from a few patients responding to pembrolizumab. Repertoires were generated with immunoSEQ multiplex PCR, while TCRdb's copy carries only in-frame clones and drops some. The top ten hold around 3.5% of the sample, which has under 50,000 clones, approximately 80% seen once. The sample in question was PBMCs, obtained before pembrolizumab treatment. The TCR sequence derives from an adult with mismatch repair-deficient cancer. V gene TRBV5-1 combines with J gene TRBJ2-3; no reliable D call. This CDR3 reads CASSPHDTTDTQYF. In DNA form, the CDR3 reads TGCGCCAGCAGCCCCCACGACACCACAGATACGCAGTATTTT.